The 7 T cell receptor beta chains given below trace back to one sample, sequenced in a study of cytomegalovirus exposure and HLA in healthy donors. PCR was performed using 60 Vbeta and 13 Jbeta primers. TCRdb keeps only in-frame clones here, not all; method: immunoSEQ multiplex PCR. Seen here are under 110,000 clones, around 85% observed once, and the top ten hold about 3.7%. Sequencing was performed on PBMCs. The receptor source for this set is a man aged 25 to 40 in good health and CMV-seronegative.

This chain connects TRBV7-9 to TRBJ1-4; D call uncertain. This CDR3 comprises 15 residues. V shed 4 bases and J shed 0 bases, with 9 bases lying between them. The germline V gene encodes CDR1 SEHNR and CDR2 FQNEAQ (reference sequence). The chain's CDR3 is CASSWRAATNEKLFF. The CDR3 DNA reads TGTGCCAGCAGCTGGAGGGCTGCAACTAATGAAAAACTGTTTTTT.

This clone is a singleton in its sample. The chain couples TRBV7-2 to TRBJ2-1, with D uncertain. The CDR3 runs to 11 residues. The V end was cut by 8 bases, the J end by 3 bases, with 5 bases between. Per germline, CDR1 SGHTA and CDR2 FQGNSA. CDR3 in amino acids: CASCLYNEQFF. CDR3 coding DNA: TGTGCCAGCTGTCTCTACAATGAGCAGTTCTTC.

The chain uses TRBV29-1 and TRBJ1-1, with 12 bases matching TRBD1. CDR3 size: 13 residues. Per the germline V gene, CDR1 is SQVTM and CDR2 is ANQGSEA. V lost 4 bases to trimming and J lost 11 bases; unmatched junction nucleotides: 8. This CDR3 is CSVGGTGGHIAFF. DNA of the CDR3: TGCAGCGTTGGGGGGACAGGGGGCCATATTGCTTTCTTT.

The gene calls are TRBV12-5 and TRBJ2-7; maybe TRBD1 (6 bases). V lost 3 bases, J lost 3 bases, and 30 bases lay in between. From germline, CDR1 is LGHNT and CDR2 FRNRAP. The CDR3 extends over 20 amino acids. The DNA for the CDR3 is TGTGCTAGTGGTTTCCCAATCCCGGACAGACTAAACCTCCCCCACTACGAGCAGTACTTC. It specifies CASGFPIPDRLNLPHYEQYF.

This chain joins TRBV6-5 and TRBJ2-2, with D perhaps matching TRBD1 (6 bases). Per the germline V gene, CDR1 is MNHEY and CDR2 is SVGAGI. The CDR3 consists of 13 residues. V was shortened by 6 bases and J by 11 bases, with 16 bases between the two germline ends. In nucleotides, the CDR3 is TGTGCCAGCAGCACAGGGTCTGGATTAGAGCTGTTTTTT. Translated, it gives CASSTGSGLELFF.

The chain carries TRBV4-3 and TRBJ2-7; maybe TRBD1 (6 bases). V dropped 3 bases and J dropped 9 bases, with 18 bases sitting between them. Germline V CDR1 and CDR2: LGHNA, YSLEER. The CDR3 has 14 residues. CDR3 in amino acids: CASSQYRDTSRQYF. CDR3 nucleotide sequence: TGCGCCAGCAGCCAGTACCGGGACACCTCTCGGCAGTACTTC.

The DNA for the CDR3 is TGCGCCAGCAGCTTGCGGACAGACACCGGGGAGCTGTTTTTT. Translated: CASSLRTDTGELFF. V is TRBV5-1 and J is TRBJ2-2; D might be TRBD1 (6 bases). The CDR3 length is 14 residues. Per the germline V gene, CDR1 is SGHRS and CDR2 is YFSETQ. V was clipped by 1 base and J by 3 bases, with 7 bases between them.